Shown below are 28 T cell receptor beta chains from a single sample sequenced in a study of identical twins. Each CDR3 protein is one row after TCRdb ran MiXCR on the 5' RACE reads. The sample lists 500,000 to 700,000 distinct CDR3 sequences; just over 7% were seen once. In addition, the sample was reused for a study of yellow fever vaccine responses in identical twins.

The sequenced material came from PBMCs. These receptors were taken from a woman aged 18 to 35 in good health.

In its sample, this clonotype was seen many times. The chain employs TRBV12-3 or TRBV12-4 and TRBJ2-3; 7 bases align to TRBD2. V lost 6 bases, J lost 3 bases, and 9 bases stayed unmatched. This CDR3 has 15 amino acids. The CDR3 reads CASSPLGTKTDTQYF. The CDR3 nucleotides read TGTGCCAGCAGCCCCCTCGGGACTAAAACAGATACGCAGTATTTT.

The chain links TRBV6-1 to TRBJ2-1; 10 bases agree with TRBD2. In germline, CDR1 is MNHNS, CDR2 SASEGT. The CDR3 runs to 14 residues. V gave up 11 bases and J gave up 7 bases; unmatched junction bases: 11. In nucleotides, the CDR3 is TGTGCCTCAACGGGGCTAGCGGGGGTGAATGAGCAGTTCTTC. Translated: CASTGLAGVNEQFF.

This clonotype was seen many times. This chain links TRBV29-1 with TRBJ2-1; D is uncertain. V dropped 0 bases and J dropped 4 bases, with 13 bases sitting between them. Per the germline V gene, CDR1 is SQVTM and CDR2 is ANQGSEA. The CDR3 covers 15 residues. The CDR3 sequence is CSVEDLGQKYNEQFF. For the CDR3, the DNA is TGCAGCGTTGAAGATCTTGGTCAGAAGTACAATGAGCAGTTCTTC.

The rearrangement links TRBV20-1 to TRBJ2-3, with TRBD2 identical over 9 bases. Germline V gene data show CDR1 as DFQATT and CDR2 as SNEGSKA (reference sequence). The CDR3 contains 16 residues. The trim removed 3 bases at V and 0 bases at J, leaving 7 bases unmatched. CDR3: CSARDKRGVSTDTQYF. In DNA, the CDR3 is TGCAGTGCTAGGGACAAGCGGGGGGTGAGCACAGATACGCAGTATTTT.

This rearrangement joins TRBV20-1 to TRBJ2-7; D is uncertain. The V end was cut by 3 bases, the J end by 3 bases, with 12 bases between. Per the germline V gene, CDR1 is DFQATT and CDR2 is SNEGSKA (reference sequence). The length of the CDR3 is 13 residues. DNA of the CDR3: TGCAGTGCTAGCCCAGGACCCCTCTACGAGCAGTACGTC. Translation gives CSASPGPLYEQYV.

This clonotype turned up a few times. The chain combines TRBV2 with TRBJ1-2, with no clear D. CDR1 and CDR2 (germline): SNHLY, FYNNEI. The V and J ends lost 4 bases and 8 bases respectively, with 14 bases between them. This CDR3 has 13 amino acids. The DNA of the CDR3 is TGTGCCAGCAGTGGTCCAGCTACCGGAGGCTACACCTTC. Translated, it gives CASSGPATGGYTF.

This clonotype was seen many times. The rearrangement links TRBV7-8 to TRBJ2-3; D gene ambiguous. The germline CDR1 and CDR2 sequences are SGHVS and FQNEAQ. The CDR3 has 14 amino acids. The V end lost 2 bases, the J end lost 4 bases, and 10 bases lay between the germline ends. CDR3 loop: CASSLLVFPDTQYF. In nucleotides, the CDR3 is TGTGCCAGCAGCTTATTGGTCTTCCCAGATACGCAGTATTTT.

The chain carries TRBV12-3 or TRBV12-4 and TRBJ1-5; 11 bases fit TRBD1. After removal of 6 bases from V and 7 bases from J, the junction contained 11 bases not matched to a gene. The CDR3 runs to 16 residues. CDR3: CASSSTLGQGDQPQHF. The CDR3 region has the DNA TGTGCCAGCAGCTCTACATTGGGACAGGGGGACCAGCCCCAGCATTTT.

This chain links TRBV7-8 with TRBJ2-7; a weak D match, TRBD2 (5 bases). The CDR3 runs to 15 residues. Germline V lookup: CDR1 SGHVS, CDR2 FQNEAQ. V dropped 1 base and J dropped 3 bases, with 13 bases sitting between them. In nucleotides, the CDR3 is TGTGCCAGCAGCTTAGGTCCGGGGATGGGCTACGAGCAGTACGTC. Translating gives CASSLGPGMGYEQYV.

The rearrangement joins TRBV12-3 or TRBV12-4 to TRBJ2-1; 8 bases map to TRBD2. This CDR3 comprises 17 residues. V gave up 4 bases and J gave up 0 bases; unmatched junction bases: 8. Here the CDR3 reads CASSSPERESSYNEQFF. The CDR3 coding sequence is TGTGCCAGCAGTTCCCCCGAGCGGGAGAGCTCCTACAATGAGCAGTTCTTC.

The chain couples TRBV20-1 to TRBJ2-2, with 10 positions matching TRBD2. There are 17 residues in the CDR3. The germline V gene encodes CDR1 DFQATT and CDR2 SNEGSKA (reference sequence). Germline trimming cut 5 bases from V and 6 bases from J; bases unmatched to any gene: 15. The CDR3 is CSAFQTERGGGPGELFF. The CDR3 region has the DNA TGCAGTGCTTTCCAAACCGAGCGGGGGGGCGGACCCGGGGAGCTGTTTTTT.

In its sample, this clonotype was seen a few times. The V call is TRBV27, the J call TRBJ2-7; perhaps TRBD2 as D (5 bases). V lost 3 bases and J 2 bases, leaving 11 bases between the germline ends. Germline assignment: CDR1 MNHEY and CDR2 SMNVEV (reference sequence). The CDR3 has 14 amino acids. Here the CDR3 reads CASSFGGPPYEQYF. The CDR3 DNA is TGTGCCAGCAGTTTCGGCGGGCCTCCCTACGAGCAGTACTTC.

The chain couples TRBV15 to TRBJ2-7; TRBD1 matches 9 bases. CDR1 and CDR2 (germline): LNHNV, YYDKDF (reference sequence). The J segment lost 5 bases and the V segment lost 4 bases, leaving 12 bases of the junction unmatched. This CDR3 comprises 16 residues. Here the CDR3 reads CATSIPPGTGIHEQYF. CDR3 nucleotides: TGTGCCACCAGCATCCCCCCTGGGACAGGGATCCACGAGCAGTACTTC.

This clonotype was counted only a few times. The chain recombines TRBV20-1 with TRBJ2-2; 10 positions match TRBD1. The V segment lost 4 bases and the J segment 6 bases; nucleotides outside the gene matches: 8. CDR1 and CDR2 from the germline V gene are DFQATT and SNEGSKA (reference sequence). The CDR3 contains 15 residues. The CDR3, as DNA: TGCAGTGCTAATAGTCCCGGGACAGGGGCCGGGGAGCTGTTTTTT. Its protein product is CSANSPGTGAGELFF.

This clonotype was recorded at least ten times. This chain uses TRBV12-3 or TRBV12-4 with TRBJ1-5, with no clear D. V was trimmed by 10 bases and J by 7 bases, leaving 14 bases between them. The CDR3 has 12 residues. As DNA, the CDR3 is TGTGCCACCTCCCGAGGTGAGCAGCCCCAGCATTTT. It codes for CATSRGEQPQHF.

The sample holds many counts of this clonotype. The J gene is TRBJ2-3, the V gene TRBV5-1; TRBD2 agrees at 8 bases. The CDR3 consists of 13 residues. Germline V gene lookup returns CDR1 SGHRS and CDR2 YFSETQ. With 7 bases clipped from V and 3 bases from J, the junction kept 4 bases outside the gene matches. The CDR3 sequence: CASQREWTDTQYF. The CDR3 DNA sequence: TGCGCCAGCCAGCGGGAGTGGACAGATACGCAGTATTTT.

J is TRBJ2-7 and V is TRBV28; 9 nucleotides agree with TRBD1. V shed 4 bases, J shed 5 bases, and the junction held 21 bases outside the gene matches. The CDR3 length is 19 residues. The germline CDR1 and CDR2 sequences are MDHEN and SYDVKM. Written as DNA, the CDR3 is TGTGCCAGCAGTTCCCCGTTGCCCGGGACAGGGAGTCAGTGGCACGAGCAGTACGTC. It is translated as CASSSPLPGTGSQWHEQYV.

This clonotype has a count of ten or more. CDR3 sequence: CSVSLGQGAGEQYF. The CDR3 region has the DNA TGCAGCGTCTCCCTAGGACAGGGTGCAGGCGAGCAGTACTTC. The rearrangement uses TRBV29-1 and TRBJ2-7; 8 positions agree with TRBD1. Trimming took 6 bases from V and 6 from J; bases not matched to a gene: 13. Germline-derived CDR1 and CDR2 are SQVTM and ANQGSEA. The CDR3 sequence is 14 residues long.

The sample holds a few counts of this clonotype. The V and J genes are TRBV3-1 and TRBJ2-1; D may be TRBD1 (6 bases). V lost 3 bases and J lost 13, with 19 bases in between. Germline values: CDR1 LGHDT, CDR2 YNNKEL (reference sequence). CDR3 size: 14 residues. CDR3 residues: CASSHGNTGPVQFF. CDR3 in DNA: TGTGCCAGCAGCCACGGAAATACAGGGCCCGTACAGTTCTTC.

The chain is built from TRBV20-1 and TRBJ1-2, with TRBD1 identical over 7 bases. The CDR3 consists of 12 residues. J was trimmed by 7 bases and V by 3 bases; bases with no gene match: 5. CDR1 and CDR2 (germline): DFQATT, SNEGSKA (reference sequence). The CDR3 here is CSASDTGVGYTF. The CDR3, as DNA: TGCAGTGCTAGTGACACAGGGGTTGGCTACACCTTC.

In its sample, this clonotype was seen a few times. The genes are TRBV9 and TRBJ2-2; weak D call: TRBD2 (5 bases). Between the trimmed V and J ends, which lost 0 bases and 3 bases, there was a span of 9 bases. The germline V gene has CDR1 SGDLS and CDR2 YYNGEE. The CDR3 length is 15 residues. CDR3 sequence reads: CASSVGGVDTGELFF. In DNA form, the CDR3 reads TGTGCCAGCAGCGTAGGGGGAGTCGACACCGGGGAGCTGTTTTTT.

The chain recombines TRBV7-9 with TRBJ2-1; 16 bases are a match to TRBD2. This CDR3 has 16 amino acids. Looked up from germline, CDR1 is SEHNR and CDR2 is FQNEAQ (reference sequence). The junction had 9 bases not matched to a gene; V was cut back by 10 bases and J by 6 bases. The chain's CDR3 is CAIDGTSGGAANEQFF. The CDR3 DNA reads as TGTGCCATCGATGGGACTAGCGGGGGGGCCGCCAATGAGCAGTTCTTC.

In its sample, this clonotype was seen many times. This chain connects TRBV11-2 to TRBJ1-3; D is unresolved. Germline V gives CDR1 SGHAT, CDR2 FQNNGV. The CDR3 is made up of 15 amino acids. Trimming removed 2 bases at V and 0 bases at J, with 8 bases between. The CDR3 sequence is CASSLNPGSGNTIYF. CDR3 DNA: TGTGCCAGCAGCTTAAACCCCGGCTCTGGAAACACCATATATTTT.

This clonotype was counted between two and nine times. This rearrangement joins TRBV7-9 to TRBJ2-6; tentatively, D is TRBD1 (5 bases). The germline V and J ends were trimmed by 1 base and 4 bases, with 11 bases remaining between them. The CDR3 runs to 16 residues. Germline V CDR1 and CDR2: SEHNR, FQNEAQ (reference sequence). The CDR3 nucleotides are TGTGCCAGCAGCTTAGTTGCAGGGATAGGGGCCAACGTCCTGACTTTC. Protein sequence: CASSLVAGIGANVLTF.

This rearrangement joins TRBV7-3 to TRBJ1-3; no definite D call. Deletions cut 2 bases from V and 4 bases from J, with 9 bases between. Per the germline V gene, CDR1 is SGHTA and CDR2 is FQGTGA. This CDR3 is built from 14 residues. The CDR3 sequence: CASSLSGPGNTIYF. The CDR3 nucleotides are TGTGCCAGCAGCTTATCGGGCCCCGGAAACACCATATATTTT.

This clonotype was observed a handful of times. This chain connects TRBV7-8 to TRBJ1-5; possible D gene TRBD1, 5 bases. V dropped 4 bases and J dropped 0 bases, with 22 bases sitting between them. This CDR3 comprises 19 residues. Germline V lookup: CDR1 SGHVS, CDR2 FQNEAQ. The CDR3 DNA is TGTGCCAGCAGCTCCGATATCACGGGACGGACAAATAGCAATCAGCCCCAGCATTTT. It codes for CASSSDITGRTNSNQPQHF.

This clonotype showed up just a few times. The chain recombines TRBV28 with TRBJ2-3; no clear D. The germline V gene encodes CDR1 MDHEN and CDR2 SYDVKM. CDR3 length equals 12 residues. V was shortened by 5 bases and J by 7 bases, with 10 bases between the two germline ends. CDR3 sequence: CASSEGWHTQYF. CDR3 in DNA: TGTGCCAGCAGTGAAGGGTGGCATACGCAGTATTTT. Full variable domain (rest looked up from reference TRBV28 and TRBJ2-3): DVKVTQSSRYLVKRTGEKVFLECVQDMDHENMFWYRQDPGLGLRLIYFSYDVKMKEKGDIPEGYSVSREKKERFSLILESASTNQTSMYLCASSEGWHTQYFGPGTRLTVL.

This clonotype occurred a few times. V gene TRBV12-3 or TRBV12-4 combines with J gene TRBJ2-7; D gene ambiguous. The CDR3 is 14 residues long. Trimming removed 7 bases from V and 2 bases from J, with 15 bases in between. This CDR3 reads CASNTEEGTYEQYF. Here the CDR3 DNA reads TGTGCCAGCAATACGGAAGAAGGAACCTACGAGCAGTACTTC.